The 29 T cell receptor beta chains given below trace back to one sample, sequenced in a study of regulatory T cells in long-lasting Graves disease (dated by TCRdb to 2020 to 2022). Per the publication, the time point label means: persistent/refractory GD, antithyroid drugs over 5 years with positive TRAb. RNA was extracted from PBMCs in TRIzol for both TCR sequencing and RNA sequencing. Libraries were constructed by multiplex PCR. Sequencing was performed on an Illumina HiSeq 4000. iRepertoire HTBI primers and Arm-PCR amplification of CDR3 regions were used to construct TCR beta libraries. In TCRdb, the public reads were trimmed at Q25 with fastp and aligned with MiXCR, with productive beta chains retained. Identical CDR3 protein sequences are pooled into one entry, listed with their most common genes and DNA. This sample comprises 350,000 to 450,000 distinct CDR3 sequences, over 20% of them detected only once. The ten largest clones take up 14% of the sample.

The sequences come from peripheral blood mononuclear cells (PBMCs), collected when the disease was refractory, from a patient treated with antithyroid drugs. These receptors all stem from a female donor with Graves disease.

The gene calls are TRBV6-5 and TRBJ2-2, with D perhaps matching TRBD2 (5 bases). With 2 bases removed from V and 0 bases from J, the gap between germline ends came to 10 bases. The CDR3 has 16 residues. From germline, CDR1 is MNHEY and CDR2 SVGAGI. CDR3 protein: CASSYRLAPNTGELFF. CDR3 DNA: TGTGCCAGCAGTTACCGGCTAGCTCCGAACACCGGGGAGCTGTTTTTT.

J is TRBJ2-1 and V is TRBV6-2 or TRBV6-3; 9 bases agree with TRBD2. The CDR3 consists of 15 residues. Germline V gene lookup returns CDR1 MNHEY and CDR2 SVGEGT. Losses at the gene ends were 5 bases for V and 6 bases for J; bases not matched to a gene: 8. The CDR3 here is CASSAGTSRSNEQFF. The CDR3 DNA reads TGTGCCAGCAGTGCCGGGACTAGCCGGTCCAATGAGCAGTTCTTC.

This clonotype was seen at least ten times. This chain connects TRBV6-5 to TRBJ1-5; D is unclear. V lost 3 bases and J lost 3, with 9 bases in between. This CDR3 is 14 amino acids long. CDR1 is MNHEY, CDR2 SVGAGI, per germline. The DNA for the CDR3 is TGTGCCAGCAGTTATGGGCCTACCAATCAGCCCCAGCATTTT. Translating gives CASSYGPTNQPQHF.

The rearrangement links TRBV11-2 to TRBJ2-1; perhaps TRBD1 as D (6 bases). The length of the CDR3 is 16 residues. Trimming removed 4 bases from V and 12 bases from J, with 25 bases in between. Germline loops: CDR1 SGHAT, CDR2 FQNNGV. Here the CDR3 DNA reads TGTGCCAGCAGCTCAGTAGGCAGGGGACCGTGGTATGGGCAGTTCTTC. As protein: CASSSVGRGPWYGQFF.

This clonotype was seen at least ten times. The CDR3 DNA sequence: TGTGCCAGCAGCCGGGGGACTAGCGGGAGTGGAGAGACCCAGTACTTC. This translates into CASSRGTSGSGETQYF. This sequence joins TRBV3-1 and TRBJ2-5; TRBD2 matches at 14 bases. The CDR3 is 16 amino acids. Germline V CDR1 and CDR2: LGHDT, YNNKEL (reference sequence). With V trimmed by 4 bases and J by 4 bases, 5 bases remained unmatched.

The CDR3 spells CSALGQGITDTQYF. As DNA, the CDR3 is TGCAGTGCCCTGGGACAGGGGATAACAGATACGCAGTATTTT. The rearrangement uses TRBV20-1 and TRBJ2-3, with 10 bases aligning to TRBD1. The CDR3 runs 14 residues. From germline, CDR1 is DFQATT and CDR2 SNEGSKA (reference sequence). Germline trimming cut 6 bases from V and 3 bases from J; bases unmatched to any gene: 6.

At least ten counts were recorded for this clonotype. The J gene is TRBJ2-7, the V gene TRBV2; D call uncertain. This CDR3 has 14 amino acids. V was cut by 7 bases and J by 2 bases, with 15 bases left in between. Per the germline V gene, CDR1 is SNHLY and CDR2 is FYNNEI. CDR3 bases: TGTGCCAGCACAACCGGACGGTTACCCTACGAGCAGTACTTC. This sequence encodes CASTTGRLPYEQYF.

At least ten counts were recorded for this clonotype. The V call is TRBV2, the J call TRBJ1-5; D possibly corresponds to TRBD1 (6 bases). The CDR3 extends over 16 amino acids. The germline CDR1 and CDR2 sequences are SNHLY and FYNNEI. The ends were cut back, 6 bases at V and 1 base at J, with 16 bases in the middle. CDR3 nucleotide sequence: TGTGCCAGCAGCGCACAGGGCTGGCAGAGCAATCAGCCCCAGCATTTT. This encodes CASSAQGWQSNQPQHF. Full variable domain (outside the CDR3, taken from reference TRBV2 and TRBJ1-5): EPEVTQTPSHQVTQMGQEVILRCVPISNHLYFYWYRQILGQKVEFLVSFYNNEISEKSEIFDDQFSVERPDGSNFTLKIRSTKLEDSAMYFCASSAQGWQSNQPQHFGDGTRLSIL.

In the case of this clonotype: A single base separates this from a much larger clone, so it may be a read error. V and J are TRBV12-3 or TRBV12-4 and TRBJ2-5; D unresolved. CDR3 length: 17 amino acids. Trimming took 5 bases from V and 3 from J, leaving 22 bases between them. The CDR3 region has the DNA TGTGCCAGCAGTCCCCGCACGCGGAGTGGGCTCGAAGAGACCCAGTACTTC. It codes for CASSPRTRSGLEETQYF.

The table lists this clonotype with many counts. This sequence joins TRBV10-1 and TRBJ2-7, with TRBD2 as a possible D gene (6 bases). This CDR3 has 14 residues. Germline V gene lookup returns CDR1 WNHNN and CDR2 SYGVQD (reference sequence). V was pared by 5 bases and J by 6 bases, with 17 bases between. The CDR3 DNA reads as TGCGCCAGCAGTCCGGGACTCAAACGGGGCGAGCAGTACTTC. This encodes CASSPGLKRGEQYF.

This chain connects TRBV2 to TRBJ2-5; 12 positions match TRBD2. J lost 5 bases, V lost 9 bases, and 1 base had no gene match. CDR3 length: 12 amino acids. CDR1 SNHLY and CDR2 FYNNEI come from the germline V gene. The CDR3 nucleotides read TGTGCCAGGACTAGCGGGAGTGAGACCCAGTACTTC. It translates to CARTSGSETQYF.

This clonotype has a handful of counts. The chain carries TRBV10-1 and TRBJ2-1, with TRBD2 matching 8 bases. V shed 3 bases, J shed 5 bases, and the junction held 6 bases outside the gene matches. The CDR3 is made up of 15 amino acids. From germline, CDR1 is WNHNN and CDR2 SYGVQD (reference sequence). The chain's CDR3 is CASSDPGGPHNEQFF. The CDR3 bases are TGCGCCAGCAGTGACCCGGGAGGGCCCCACAATGAGCAGTTCTTC.

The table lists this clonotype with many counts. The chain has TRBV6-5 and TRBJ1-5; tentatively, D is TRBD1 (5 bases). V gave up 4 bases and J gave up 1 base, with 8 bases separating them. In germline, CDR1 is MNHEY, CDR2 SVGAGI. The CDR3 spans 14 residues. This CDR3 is CASSSPGSNQPQHF. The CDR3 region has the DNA TGTGCCAGCAGTTCCCCAGGGAGCAATCAGCCCCAGCATTTT.

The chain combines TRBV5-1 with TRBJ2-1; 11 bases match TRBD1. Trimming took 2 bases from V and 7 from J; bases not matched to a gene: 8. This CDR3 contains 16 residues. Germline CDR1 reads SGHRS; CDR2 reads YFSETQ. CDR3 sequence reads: CASSLIGTGGKNEQFF. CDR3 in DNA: TGCGCCAGCAGCTTAATCGGGACAGGGGGGAAGAATGAGCAGTTCTTC.

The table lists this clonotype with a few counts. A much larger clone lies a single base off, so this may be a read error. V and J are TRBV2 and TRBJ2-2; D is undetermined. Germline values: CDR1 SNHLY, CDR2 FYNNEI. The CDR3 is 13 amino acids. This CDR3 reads CTSKTTNTGELFF. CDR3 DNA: TGTACCAGCAAGACAACGAACACCGGGGAGCTGTTTTTT. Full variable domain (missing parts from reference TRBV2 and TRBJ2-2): EPEVTQTPSHQVTQMGQEVILRCVPISNHLYFYWYRQILGQKVEFLVSFYNNEISEKSEIFDDQFSVERPDGSNFTLKIRSTKLEDSAMYFCTSKTTNTGELFFGEGSRLTVL.

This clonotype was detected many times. The CDR3 DNA reads TGTGCCAGCAGTTTAAGTGAGGGGGCCCCAAGTCCTCGACCTAACTACGAGCAGTACTTC. It encodes CASSLSEGAPSPRPNYEQYF. This sequence joins TRBV28 and TRBJ2-7, with 7 positions matching TRBD1. CDR1 and CDR2 from the germline V gene are MDHEN and SYDVKM. The CDR3 contains 20 residues. J was trimmed by 3 bases and V by 2 bases; bases with no gene match: 22.

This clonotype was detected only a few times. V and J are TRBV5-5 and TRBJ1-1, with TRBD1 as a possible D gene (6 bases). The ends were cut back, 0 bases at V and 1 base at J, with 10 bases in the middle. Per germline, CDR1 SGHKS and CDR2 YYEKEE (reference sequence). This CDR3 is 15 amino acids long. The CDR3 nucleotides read TGTGCCAGCAGCTTGGAAGGGACACAGAACACTGAAGCTTTCTTT. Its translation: CASSLEGTQNTEAFF.

The CDR3 spells CASSYQGRLSSSTDTQYF. CDR3 DNA: TGTGCCAGCAGTTATCAGGGGAGGCTTTCATCTAGCACAGATACGCAGTATTTT. V is TRBV28 and J is TRBJ2-3; D may correspond to TRBD1 or TRBD2 (6 bases each). This CDR3 is 18 amino acids long. V lost 4 bases, J lost 0 bases, and 20 bases lay in between. Germline lookup yields CDR1 MDHEN and CDR2 SYDVKM.

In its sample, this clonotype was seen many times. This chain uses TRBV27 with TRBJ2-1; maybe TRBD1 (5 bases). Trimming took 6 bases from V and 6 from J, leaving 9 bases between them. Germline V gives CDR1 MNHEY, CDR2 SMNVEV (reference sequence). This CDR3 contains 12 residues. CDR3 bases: TGTGCCAGCAGCCTAGGGGTCAATGAGCAGTTCTTC. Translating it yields CASSLGVNEQFF.

The DNA for the CDR3 is TGTGCCAGCAGTCCCCTGGACTACAATGAGCAGTTCTTC. Translating gives CASSPLDYNEQFF. The J gene is TRBJ2-1, the V gene TRBV2; D gene unclear. Trimming shortened V by 5 bases and J by 3 bases, and 8 bases separated the two germline ends. The CDR3 is 13 amino acids. Germline V lookup: CDR1 SNHLY, CDR2 FYNNEI.

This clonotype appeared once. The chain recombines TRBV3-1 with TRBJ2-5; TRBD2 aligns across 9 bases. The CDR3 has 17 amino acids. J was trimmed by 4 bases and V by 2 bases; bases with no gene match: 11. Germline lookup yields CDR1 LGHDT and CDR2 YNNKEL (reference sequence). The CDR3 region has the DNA TGTGCCAGCAGCCAACGTGTGCTAGCGGGAACGCCAGAGACCCAGTACTTC. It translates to CASSQRVLAGTPETQYF.

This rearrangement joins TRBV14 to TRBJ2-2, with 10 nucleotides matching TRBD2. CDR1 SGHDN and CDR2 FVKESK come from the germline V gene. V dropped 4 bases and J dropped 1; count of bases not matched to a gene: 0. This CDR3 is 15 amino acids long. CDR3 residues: CASSRLAGNTGELFF. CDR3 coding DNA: TGTGCCAGCAGCCGACTAGCGGGGAACACCGGGGAGCTGTTTTTT.

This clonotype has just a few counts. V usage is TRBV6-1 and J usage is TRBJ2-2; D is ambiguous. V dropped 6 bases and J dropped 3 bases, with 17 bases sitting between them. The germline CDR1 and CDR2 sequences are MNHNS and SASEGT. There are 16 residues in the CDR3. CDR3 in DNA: TGTGCCAGCAGCGCATGGACCGCCGGCCACACCGGGGAGCTGTTTTTT. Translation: CASSAWTAGHTGELFF.

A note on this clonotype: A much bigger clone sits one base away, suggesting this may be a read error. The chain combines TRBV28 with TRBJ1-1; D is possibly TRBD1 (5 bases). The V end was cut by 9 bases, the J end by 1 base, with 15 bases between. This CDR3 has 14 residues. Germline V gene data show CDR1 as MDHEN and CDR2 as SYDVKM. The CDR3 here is CASTGNNKNTEAFF. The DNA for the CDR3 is TGTGCCAGTACAGGAAATAATAAGAACACTGAAGCTTTCTTT.

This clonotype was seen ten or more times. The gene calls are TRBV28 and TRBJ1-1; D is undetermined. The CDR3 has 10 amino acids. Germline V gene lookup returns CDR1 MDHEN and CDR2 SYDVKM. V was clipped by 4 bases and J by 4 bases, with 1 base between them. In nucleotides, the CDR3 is TGTGCCAGCAGTTCCACTGAAGCTTTCTTT. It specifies CASSSTEAFF.

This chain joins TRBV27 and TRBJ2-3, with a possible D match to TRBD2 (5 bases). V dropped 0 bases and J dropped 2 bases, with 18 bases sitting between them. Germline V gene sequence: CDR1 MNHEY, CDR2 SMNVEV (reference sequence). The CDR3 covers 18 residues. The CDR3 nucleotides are TGTGCCAGCAGTTTATCTTCGGCTAGCCTTCCCCCCACAGATACGCAGTATTTT. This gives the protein CASSLSSASLPPTDTQYF.

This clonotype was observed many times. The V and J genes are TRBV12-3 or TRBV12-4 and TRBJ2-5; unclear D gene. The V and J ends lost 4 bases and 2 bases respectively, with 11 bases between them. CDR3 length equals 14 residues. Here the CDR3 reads CASSSGQPQETQYF. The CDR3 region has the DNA TGTGCCAGCAGTTCCGGGCAGCCTCAAGAGACCCAGTACTTC.

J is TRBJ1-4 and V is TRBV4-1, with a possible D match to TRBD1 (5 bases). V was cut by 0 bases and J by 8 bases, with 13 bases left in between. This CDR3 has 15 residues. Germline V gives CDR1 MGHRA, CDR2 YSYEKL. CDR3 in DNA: TGCGCCAGCAGCCAAGACCCCGGGGGACGCGAAAAACTGTTTTTT. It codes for CASSQDPGGREKLFF.

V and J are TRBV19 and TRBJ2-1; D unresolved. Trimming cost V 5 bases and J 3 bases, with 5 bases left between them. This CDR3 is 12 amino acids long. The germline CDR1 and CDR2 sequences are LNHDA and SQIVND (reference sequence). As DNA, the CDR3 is TGTGCCAGTAGTGTGGACTACAATGAGCAGTTCTTC. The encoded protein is CASSVDYNEQFF.